Below are 30 T cell receptor beta chains sequenced from a single sample in a study of T cells after yellow fever vaccination. From the 5' RACE reads, TCRdb called clonotypes with MiXCR, one entry per CDR3 protein. The table records approximately 330,000 distinct CDR3 sequences, around 13% of them present only once. The specimen was CD4+ T cells sorted from PBMCs, collected 15 days after the yellow fever booster vaccination. All receptors derive from a man in his late teens or twenties who received the YFV17D yellow fever vaccine.

DNA of the CDR3: TGTGCCAGCAGCTTTGGAGGCCAGGGGAATTCCGGGGAGCTGTTTTTT. It codes for CASSFGGQGNSGELFF. The chain joins TRBV7-2 to TRBJ2-2; weak D call: TRBD1 (6 bases). This CDR3 is built from 16 residues. Trimming stripped 3 bases from V and 6 bases from J, with 17 bases between. Germline CDR1 and CDR2: SGHTA and FQGNSA.

This clonotype has only a few counts. The rearrangement links TRBV4-3 to TRBJ1-2; the D gene is possibly TRBD1 (6 bases). The V gene's germline CDR1 is LGHNA and CDR2 YSLEER. Trimming stripped 4 bases from V and 2 bases from J, with 14 bases between. The CDR3 loop spans 15 amino acids. The CDR3 here is CASSPREGENYGYTF. The DNA for the CDR3 is TGCGCCAGCAGCCCTCGGGAGGGGGAAAACTATGGCTACACCTTC.

The chain links TRBV28 to TRBJ1-1; D may be TRBD1 (6 bases). CDR1 is MDHEN, CDR2 SYDVKM, per germline. This CDR3 is built from 14 residues. Trimming cost V 7 bases and J 7 bases, with 19 bases left between them. Here the CDR3 reads CASTPGGRPLEAFF. CDR3 nucleotide sequence: TGTGCCAGCACTCCTGGGGGGCGACCCCTTGAAGCTTTCTTT. The variable domain in full, with the rest retrieved from reference TRBV28 and TRBJ1-1, is DVKVTQSSRYLVKRTGEKVFLECVQDMDHENMFWYRQDPGLGLRLIYFSYDVKMKEKGDIPEGYSVSREKKERFSLILESASTNQTSMYLCASTPGGRPLEAFFGQGTRLTVV.

This clonotype was detected ten times or more. The CDR3 DNA is TGTGCCAGCAGCTTACAGCCCCAAGAGACCCAGTACTTC. Protein sequence: CASSLQPQETQYF. The genes are TRBV7-7 and TRBJ2-5; no firm D call. The CDR3 sequence is 13 residues long. Germline V CDR1 and CDR2: SSHAT, FNYEAQ (reference sequence). V was clipped by 2 bases and J by 1 base, with 5 bases between them.

V is TRBV2 and J is TRBJ2-3; D gene uncertain. From germline, CDR1 is SNHLY and CDR2 FYNNEI. CDR3 length equals 12 residues. V was pared by 6 bases and J by 7 bases, with 11 bases between. The DNA for the CDR3 is TGTGCCAGCAGGCAAGAAGTCTATACGCAGTATTTT. Protein sequence: CASRQEVYTQYF.

This clonotype has a handful of counts. The rearrangement joins TRBV7-3 to TRBJ2-5, with D possibly matching TRBD2 (5 bases). Trimming removed 5 bases from V and 7 bases from J, with 17 bases in between. The CDR3 totals 14 residues. Germline values: CDR1 SGHTA, CDR2 FQGTGA. CDR3 amino acids: CASSPSGLPGTQYF. The CDR3 region has the DNA TGTGCCAGCAGCCCGTCAGGACTCCCAGGGACCCAGTACTTC.

Only a few counts were recorded for this clonotype. This chain joins TRBV7-3 and TRBJ2-3; 10 bases fit TRBD2. Per the germline V gene, CDR1 is SGHTA and CDR2 is FQGTGA. V lost 2 bases, J lost 2 bases, and 1 base stayed unmatched. This CDR3 contains 15 residues. The CDR3 sequence is CASSLLAGATDTQYF. The CDR3 DNA follows: TGTGCCAGCAGCTTACTAGCGGGGGCCACAGATACGCAGTATTTT.

This clonotype has more than one count but fewer than ten. The J gene is TRBJ2-1, the V gene TRBV3-1, with 9 nucleotides matching TRBD1. This CDR3 has 13 amino acids. V lost 3 bases and J lost 9; bases outside the gene matches: 3. Germline V gene data show CDR1 as LGHDT and CDR2 as YNNKEL (reference sequence). CDR3 nucleotides: TGTGCCAGCAGCCAGGGACAGGGTGGTGAGCAGTTCTTC. Amino acids: CASSQGQGGEQFF.

V gene TRBV7-2 combines with J gene TRBJ1-5; perhaps TRBD1 as D (5 bases). Germline-derived CDR1 and CDR2 are SGHTA and FQGNSA. The V gene lost 2 bases and the J gene lost 5 bases, with 19 bases spanning the gap. The CDR3 is 17 amino acids. The CDR3 loop is CASSLTISGAVDQPQHF. The CDR3, as DNA: TGTGCCAGCAGCTTAACCATCTCCGGGGCCGTCGATCAGCCCCAGCATTTT.

The chain links TRBV5-6 to TRBJ2-2; perhaps D is TRBD1 or TRBD2 (5 bases each). Germline V gene sequence: CDR1 SGHDT, CDR2 YYEEEE. The CDR3 covers 14 residues. V lost 0 bases, J lost 4 bases, and 7 bases lay in between. The CDR3 DNA reads as TGTGCCAGCAGCTTGGCAGGGAGCACCGGGGAGCTGTTTTTT. As protein: CASSLAGSTGELFF.

The chain recombines TRBV2 with TRBJ1-2; TRBD1 matches 9 bases. Trimming at V came to 5 bases and at J to 5 bases, leaving 6 bases not matched to a gene. The CDR3 length is 14 residues. CDR1 is SNHLY, CDR2 FYNNEI, per germline. CDR3 nucleotides: TGTGCCAGCAGTCAGGACAGGGGACGGTATGGCTACACCTTC. Protein sequence: CASSQDRGRYGYTF.

The chain combines TRBV12-3 or TRBV12-4 with TRBJ2-5, with D unclear. Trimming left V 5 bases short and J 4 bases short, with 11 bases between. This CDR3 contains 13 residues. CDR3 DNA: TGTGCCAGCAGTCAAGGACCCTCAGAGACCCAGTACTTC. This sequence encodes CASSQGPSETQYF.

This clonotype was found many times. This chain joins TRBV18 and TRBJ2-3; D is ambiguous. Germline CDR1 is KGHSH and CDR2 is LQKENI. The V end was cut by 3 bases, the J end by 0 bases, with 7 bases between. The CDR3 contains 14 residues. The CDR3 nucleotides are TGTGCCAGCTCACCGTCGACTAGCACAGATACGCAGTATTTT. Its translation is CASSPSTSTDTQYF.

This clonotype appeared many times. This chain joins TRBV9 and TRBJ2-3; tentative D call: TRBD1 (5 bases). Germline CDR1 is SGDLS and CDR2 is YYNGEE. The CDR3 runs 14 residues. V was shortened by 4 bases and J by 0 bases, with 9 bases between the two germline ends. CDR3 protein: CASSPTASTDTQYF. The CDR3 region has the DNA TGTGCCAGCAGCCCGACAGCTAGCACAGATACGCAGTATTTT.

This clonotype was seen a handful of times. V usage is TRBV12-3 or TRBV12-4 and J usage is TRBJ2-1, with 7 nucleotides matching TRBD2. CDR3 size: 13 residues. Trimming cost V 2 bases and J 8 bases; bases outside gene matches: 3. Here the CDR3 reads CASSLREVDEQFF. CDR3 sequence (DNA): TGTGCCAGCAGTTTACGGGAGGTGGATGAGCAGTTCTTC.

This clonotype was counted only a few times. The rearrangement links TRBV29-1 to TRBJ2-5; 9 bases match TRBD2. The germline V gene has CDR1 SQVTM and CDR2 ANQGSEA. The CDR3 is 12 amino acids. Trimming removed 8 bases from V and 10 bases from J; junction bases left unmatched: 11. CDR3 bases: TGCAGCACCGGCGGGGGGGACCGTGGCCAGTACTTC. It specifies CSTGGGDRGQYF.

This clonotype was seen more than once but under ten times. J is TRBJ2-7 and V is TRBV7-2; perhaps D is TRBD1 or TRBD2 (5 bases each). CDR1 and CDR2 (germline): SGHTA, FQGNSA. V gave up 5 bases and J gave up 5 bases, with 13 bases separating them. The CDR3 totals 13 residues. The CDR3 spells CASSLLGTDEQYF. CDR3 bases: TGTGCCAGCAGCCTACTGGGGACGGACGAGCAGTACTTC.

This clonotype was detected a few times. This sequence joins TRBV4-3 and TRBJ2-7; 9 bases line up with TRBD2. The V segment lost 0 bases and the J segment 9 bases; nucleotides outside the gene matches: 12. CDR3 size: 16 residues. The germline V gene encodes CDR1 LGHNA and CDR2 YSLEER. DNA of the CDR3: TGCGCCAGCAGCCAAGATTTTAGGCGGGGGGGCTCCGCGCAGTACTTC. Its protein is CASSQDFRRGGSAQYF.

This clonotype was seen only a few times. The J gene is TRBJ1-4, the V gene TRBV12-3 or TRBV12-4; D remains ambiguous. Trimming left V 5 bases short and J 8 bases short, with 15 bases between. The CDR3 runs to 14 residues. CDR3 nucleotides: TGTGCCAGCAGTCAGGTCACGGGCGGGGAAAAACTGTTTTTT. This codes for CASSQVTGGEKLFF.

The genes are TRBV7-2 and TRBJ2-2; D not certain. Germline CDR1 reads SGHTA; CDR2 reads FQGNSA. Trimming pared 0 bases from V and 4 bases from J, leaving 12 bases between. CDR3 length: 16 amino acids. In DNA, the CDR3 is TGTGCCAGCAGCTTAGCGGCCCCCAATCCCACCGGGGAGCTGTTTTTT. It is translated as CASSLAAPNPTGELFF.

This clonotype was found a few times. The rearrangement links TRBV20-1 to TRBJ1-2; D gene uncertain. The CDR3 covers 14 residues. Trimming took 3 bases from V and 4 from J, leaving 15 bases between them. Germline V gives CDR1 DFQATT, CDR2 SNEGSKA (reference sequence). The CDR3 DNA reads TGCAGTGCTAGTTCCGATAGGACTTCCTATGGCTACACCTTC. Translation: CSASSDRTSYGYTF.

This clonotype was detected many times. The chain employs TRBV9 and TRBJ2-3, with D perhaps given as TRBD1 or TRBD2 (5 bases each). Germline V CDR1 and CDR2: SGDLS, YYNGEE. The V gene lost 2 bases and the J gene lost 2 bases, with 9 bases spanning the gap. CDR3 size: 14 residues. The CDR3 region has the DNA TGTGCCAGCAGCGTGGGGGAACTCACAGATACGCAGTATTTT. Its translation: CASSVGELTDTQYF.

The chain recombines TRBV7-9 with TRBJ2-5; a possible D gene is TRBD1 (5 bases). CDR1 and CDR2 from the germline V gene are SEHNR and FQNEAQ (reference sequence). This CDR3 is 14 amino acids long. The V end lost 0 bases, the J end lost 4 bases, and 9 bases lay between the germline ends. The CDR3 region has the DNA TGTGCCAGCAGCTTAGCGAGCAGGGTAGAGACCCAGTACTTC. Amino acid sequence: CASSLASRVETQYF. Looking up the rest from reference TRBV7-9 and TRBJ2-5 gives the full variable domain: DTGVSQNPRHKITKRGQNVTFRCDPISEHNRLYWYRQTLGQGPEFLTYFQNEAQLEKSRLLSDRFSAERPKGSFSTLEIQRTEQGDSAMYLCASSLASRVETQYFGPGTRLLVL.

Ten or more counts support this clonotype. The chain has TRBV29-1 and TRBJ2-3; D is unresolved. The CDR3 has 14 amino acids. Trimming removed 5 bases at V and 1 base at J, with 13 bases between. CDR1 SQVTM and CDR2 ANQGSEA come from the germline V gene. The DNA for the CDR3 is TGCAGCGTTATCCGCGACTCACGCACAGATACGCAGTATTTT. Translated, it gives CSVIRDSRTDTQYF.

The chain uses TRBV6-5 and TRBJ1-6; the D gene is possibly TRBD1 (6 bases). The CDR3 runs to 15 residues. V lost 6 bases and J 5 bases, leaving 14 bases between the germline ends. From germline, CDR1 is MNHEY and CDR2 SVGAGI. CDR3 sequence (DNA): TGTGCCAGCAGAATGGACAGAGGGAATAATTCACCCCTCCACTTT. It yields the protein CASRMDRGNNSPLHF.

Ten or more counts support this clonotype. The chain is built from TRBV5-4 and TRBJ2-3, with D perhaps TRBD2 (7 bases). CDR1 is SGHNT and CDR2 is YYREEE in the germline V gene (reference sequence). The CDR3 extends over 14 amino acids. Trimming removed 4 bases at V and 2 bases at J, with 11 bases between. CDR3 bases: TGTGCCAGCAGCAGGGGGGGTCCCACAGATACGCAGTATTTT. It translates to CASSRGGPTDTQYF.

The sample holds many counts of this clonotype. The chain carries TRBV7-2 and TRBJ2-5; weak D call: TRBD1 (6 bases). With 2 bases removed from V and 4 bases from J, the gap between germline ends came to 11 bases. This CDR3 has 14 residues. CDR1 is SGHTA and CDR2 is FQGNSA in the germline V gene. The CDR3 loop is CASSLNQGPETQYF. The CDR3 region has the DNA TGTGCCAGCAGCTTAAATCAGGGGCCAGAGACCCAGTACTTC.

Turning to this clonotype: A much larger clone lies one base from this, so it may be a read error. The J gene is TRBJ2-3, the V gene TRBV28, with TRBD1 identical over 9 bases. The CDR3 extends over 14 amino acids. In germline, CDR1 is MDHEN, CDR2 SYDVKM. The J segment lost 5 bases and the V segment lost 9 bases, leaving 9 bases of the junction unmatched. The CDR3 is CARRTGGVQDTQYF. As DNA, the CDR3 is TGTGCCAGGCGTACAGGGGGCGTTCAAGATACGCAGTATTTT.

The gene calls are TRBV7-2 and TRBJ1-1; no definite D call. Trimming took 5 bases from V and 0 from J, leaving 16 bases between them. The CDR3 runs 16 residues. Per germline, CDR1 SGHTA and CDR2 FQGNSA. CDR3 bases: TGTGCCAGCAGCAAGGAGGGATTCTTCATGAACACTGAAGCTTTCTTT. Amino acid sequence: CASSKEGFFMNTEAFF.

This rearrangement joins TRBV20-1 to TRBJ2-2, with D hard to call. The CDR3 totals 13 residues. Trimming took 5 bases from V and 5 from J, leaving 12 bases between them. Germline assignment: CDR1 DFQATT and CDR2 SNEGSKA (reference sequence). CDR3 residues: CSAPGLSTGELFF. The CDR3 DNA follows: TGCAGTGCTCCCGGTCTCAGTACCGGGGAGCTGTTTTTT.